Listed below are T cell receptor beta chains from one sample, sequenced in a study of blood T cell repertoires in COVID-19. The assay was immunoSEQ multiplex PCR, and TCRdb's table has in-frame clones only and misses some. The table shows about 210,000 clones, with 81% occurring only once. Specimen: PBMCs or T cells enriched from blood (not recorded which). The origin of the receptors is a woman in her 50s with acute COVID-19. Both conserved end residues are part of each CDR3. The order of the fields is V gene, J gene, D gene, clone size, CDR3 protein, CDR3 DNA. The D gene is left open where the match is weak. Only part of the rows carry a size: once, few, many, or a class if the clone is expanded.

>TRBV7-5|TRBJ1-2|.|few
CARSLVATGKIAYGYTF
TGTGCCAGAAGCTTAGTCGCGACAGGGAAAATCGCGTACGGCTACACCTTC
>TRBV5-1|TRBJ1-1|.|.
CASRVQTSGGCFF
TGCGCCAGCAGAGTACAGACCTCCGGGGGTTGTTTCTTT
>TRBV7-2|TRBJ2-1|.|.
CASSLVAQGYNEQFF
TGTGCCAGCAGCTTAGTAGCCCAGGGGTACAATGAGCAGTTCTTC
>TRBV4-1|TRBJ2-1|.|.
CASSRAGQEYNEQFF
TGCGCCAGCAGCCGAGCGGGACAGGAGTACAATGAGCAGTTCTTC
>TRBV5-1|TRBJ2-1|TRBD2|.
CASSLALAGDTYNEQFF
TGCGCCAGCAGCTTGGCCTTAGCGGGGGACACCTACAATGAGCAGTTCTTC
>TRBV7-8|TRBJ1-4|.|few
CASSRGGTRWELFF
TGTGCCAGCAGCCGAGGGGGGACACGATGGGAACTGTTTTTT
>TRBV9|TRBJ1-6|TRBD1|.
CASSLGDEGAYSPLHF
TGTGCCAGCAGCCTCGGTGACGAGGGGGCTTATTCACCCCTCCACTTT
>TRBV14|TRBJ1-6|.|.
CASSHDSGRNSPLHF
TGTGCCAGCAGCCACGACAGTGGACGTAATTCACCCCTCCACTTT
>TRBV7-9|TRBJ1-5|.|.
CASARAGGNQPQHF
TGTGCCAGCGCCAGGGCGGGTGGCAATCAGCCCCAGCATTTT
>TRBV19|TRBJ2-2|TRBD1|.
CASSRTGGSGELFF
TGTGCCAGTAGTAGAACAGGGGGCTCCGGGGAGCTGTTTTTT
>TRBV20-1|TRBJ2-7|TRBD2|.
CSASSGGRAYEQYF
TGCAGTGCTAGTTCCGGTGGGAGGGCCTACGAGCAGTACTTC
>TRBV6-5|TRBJ2-1|.|.
CASSQEGQYNEQFF
TGTGCCAGCAGCCAGGAAGGCCAGTACAATGAGCAGTTCTTC
>TRBV3-1/TRBV3-2|TRBJ1-2|.|.
CASSHTGLLNYGYTF
TGTGCCAGCAGCCACACAGGGTTACTTAACTATGGCTACACCTTC
>TRBV4-1|TRBJ2-1|TRBD1|.
CASSQDRDSYNEQFF
TGCGCCAGCAGCCAAGACCGGGACAGCTACAATGAGCAGTTCTTC
>TRBV7-7|TRBJ2-3|TRBD2|.
CASSLAGGQSDTQYF
TGTGCTAGCAGCTTAGCGGGGGGGCAGTCAGATACGCAGTATTTT
>TRBV5-3|TRBJ1-2|.|few
CARSLDSDYGYTF
TGTGCCAGAAGCCTGGACAGTGACTATGGCTACACCTTC
>TRBV9|TRBJ1-1|TRBD1|.
CASSVGQGVNTEAFF
TGTGCCAGCAGCGTAGGACAGGGGGTGAACACTGAAGCTTTCTTT
>TRBV6-2/TRBV6-3|TRBJ2-7|.|.
CASSYFGDEQYF
TGTGCCAGCAGTTATTTCGGGGACGAGCAGTACTTC
>TRBV4-1|TRBJ2-1|TRBD1|.
CASSQAGTGYNEQFF
TGCGCCAGCAGCCAAGCGGGGACAGGCTACAATGAGCAGTTCTTC
>TRBV11-2|TRBJ1-2|TRBD1|.
CASSTHRGNYGYTF
TGTGCCAGCAGCACTCACAGGGGGAACTATGGCTACACCTTC
>TRBV19|TRBJ2-7|TRBD1|.
CASSVTGTGPYEQYF
TGTGCCAGTAGTGTAACCGGGACAGGGCCCTACGAGCAGTACTTC
>TRBV2|TRBJ2-7|TRBD2|.
CARAKTGTSGRVDF
TGTGCCAGAGCGAAGACCGGGACTAGCGGGAGAGTCGACTTC
>TRBV19|TRBJ1-2|.|many
CASRNSWGGLDYGYTF
TGTGCCAGTAGGAATTCCTGGGGGGGATTAGACTATGGCTACACCTTC
>TRBV15|TRBJ2-7|TRBD1|many
CATSRGTGGAYEQYF
TGTGCCACCAGCAGAGGGACAGGGGGGGCCTACGAGCAGTACTTC
>TRBV23-1|TRBJ2-1|TRBD2|.
CASRLLAGDVYNEQFF
TGCGCCAGCAGGCTCCTAGCGGGGGACGTTTACAATGAGCAGTTCTTC
>TRBV19|TRBJ2-3|TRBD2|once
CASSTWTSGNTDTQYF
TGTGCCAGTAGTACTTGGACTAGCGGGAACACAGATACGCAGTATTTT
>TRBV7-2|TRBJ1-3|.|.
CASSLGGQGNTIYF
TGTGCCAGCAGCTTAGGAGGACAGGGAAACACCATATATTTT
>TRBV28|TRBJ2-3|.|.
CASSSAEMTGPPTDTQYF
TGTGCCAGCAGCTCTGCCGAGATGACAGGACCCCCCACAGATACGCAGTATTTT
>TRBV12-3/TRBV12-4|TRBJ1-6|TRBD1|few
CASSPRGQGIHF
TGTGCCAGCAGTCCGCGGGGACAGGGAATCCACTTT